This entry features one TCR beta chain sequence. No antigen is known for it. Relative to the germline gene, one junction end is altered; a read error may explain this. This sample stems from a study of CD8+CD57+ T cells in acquired aplastic anemia. Study-wide context: Yields of DNA that came from sorted CD4+ and CD8+ cells averaged about 3.4 ug.

Regarding the study as a whole: Overlapping CD8+ CDR3 repertoires of patients and controls contained around 31 shared sequences.

Genomic DNA constituted the template upon which TCR beta VDJ and CDR3 profiling was performed. TCRdb re-analysed the reads in MiXCR, keeping a single row per CDR3 protein. The repertoire includes 150,000 or so distinct CDR3 sequences, 52% of them detected once, and about 12% sits in the top ten. In patients chosen for sequencing, flow cytometry had shown CD8+CD57+ cell expansion. Severe acquired aplastic anemia was present in all patients. This TCR came from a human donor with aplastic anemia. The sample was sorted CD4+, CD8+, or CD8+CD57+ T cells (not recorded which) from PBMCs.

The CDR3: CASSFNQGGNTEAFF. DNA of the CDR3: TGTGCCAGCAGTTTCAATCAGGGGGGGAACACTGAAGCTTTCTTT. This chain connects TRBV10-3 to TRBJ1-1; 7 nucleotides agree with TRBD1. This CDR3 contains 15 residues. From germline, CDR1 is ENHRY and CDR2 SYGVKD.